Listed below are T cell receptor beta chains from one sample, sequenced in a study of prognosis after radiotherapy for stage I lung cancer. TCRdb reprocessed the multiplex PCR reads with MiXCR, giving one entry per CDR3 protein. The sample has about 30,000 distinct CDR3 sequences; less than 35% are singletons. This material consisted of PBMCs, taken before or after stereotactic body radiation therapy (not recorded which). The receptors come from a donor aged 50 or older with non-small cell lung cancer. The CDR3 runs from the conserved cysteine through the conserved F or W. The D gene is left open where the match is weak. Where a row states a size, it is once, few, many or the class of an expanded clone; other rows omit it.

abundance: -; v_gene: TRBV7-3; j_gene: TRBJ2-7; d_gene: TRBD2; CDR3aa: CASSFPGGWPRSYEQYF; CDR3nt: TGTGCCAGCAGCTTCCCCGGGGGGTGGCCACGCTCCTACGAGCAGTACTTC
abundance: many; v_gene: TRBV5-1; j_gene: TRBJ2-3; d_gene: TRBD1; CDR3aa: CASSFLTGADTQYF; CDR3nt: TGCGCCAGCAGCTTTTTGACAGGGGCAGATACGCAGTATTTT
abundance: many; v_gene: TRBV24-1; j_gene: TRBJ2-2; d_gene: -; CDR3aa: CATSDSAWSELFF; CDR3nt: TGTGCCACCAGTGATAGCGCGTGGTCCGAACTGTTTTTT
abundance: -; v_gene: TRBV2; j_gene: TRBJ2-7; d_gene: TRBD2; CDR3aa: CASIGGLAVPEQYF; CDR3nt: TGTGCCAGCATCGGAGGACTAGCGGTACCCGAGCAGTACTTC
abundance: many; v_gene: TRBV20-1; j_gene: TRBJ2-1; d_gene: TRBD1; CDR3aa: CSARGQVNEQFF; CDR3nt: TGCAGTGCTAGGGGACAGGTCAATGAGCAGTTCTTC
abundance: many; v_gene: TRBV7-9; j_gene: TRBJ1-4; d_gene: -; CDR3aa: CASSRGWGEKLFF; CDR3nt: TGTGCCAGCAGCCGCGGATGGGGTGAAAAACTGTTTTTT
abundance: many; v_gene: TRBV5-1; j_gene: TRBJ2-1; d_gene: TRBD2; CDR3aa: CASSPLTSNHEQFF; CDR3nt: TGCGCCAGCAGCCCACTGACTAGCAACCATGAGCAGTTCTTC
abundance: many; v_gene: TRBV27; j_gene: TRBJ2-7; d_gene: -; CDR3aa: CASSLSSGRSSYEQYF; CDR3nt: TGTGCCAGCAGTTTATCGTCTGGGAGAAGCTCCTACGAGCAGTACTTC
abundance: once; v_gene: TRBV27; j_gene: TRBJ2-7; d_gene: -; CDR3aa: CASSLIRDHSYEQHF; CDR3nt: TGTGCCAGCAGTCTCATCCGGGACCATTCCTACGAGCAGCACTTC
abundance: many; v_gene: TRBV20-1; j_gene: TRBJ2-1; d_gene: -; CDR3aa: CSASLARAGNNEQFF; CDR3nt: TGCAGTGCTAGTTTGGCCCGAGCGGGCAACAATGAGCAGTTCTTC
abundance: -; v_gene: TRBV3-1; j_gene: TRBJ1-2; d_gene: TRBD1; CDR3aa: CANSPGGVSYGYTF; CDR3nt: TGTGCCAACAGCCCAGGGGGGGTGAGCTATGGCTACACCTTC
abundance: -; v_gene: TRBV11-3; j_gene: TRBJ2-2; d_gene: -; CDR3aa: CASSLGMSRPAKGANTGELFF; CDR3nt: TGTGCCAGCAGCTTAGGGATGTCGCGGCCGGCGAAAGGCGCTAACACCGGGGAGCTGTTTTTT
abundance: many; v_gene: TRBV28; j_gene: TRBJ1-5; d_gene: TRBD1; CDR3aa: CASSFDRGRQPQHF; CDR3nt: TGTGCCAGCAGTTTCGACAGGGGTCGGCAGCCCCAGCATTTT
abundance: many; v_gene: TRBV10-2; j_gene: TRBJ2-7; d_gene: -; CDR3aa: CASSERAYEQYF; CDR3nt: TGCGCCAGCAGTGAGCGGGCCTACGAGCAGTACTTC
abundance: -; v_gene: TRBV20-1; j_gene: TRBJ1-2; d_gene: -; CDR3aa: CSASTGGAYTF; CDR3nt: TGCAGTGCTAGCACGGGGGGTGCCTACACCTTC
abundance: many; v_gene: TRBV12-3/TRBV12-4; j_gene: TRBJ1-4; d_gene: -; CDR3aa: CASSHPDGATNEKLFF; CDR3nt: TGTGCCAGCAGTCACCCCGACGGTGCAACTAATGAAAAACTGTTTTTT
abundance: many; v_gene: TRBV28; j_gene: TRBJ1-4; d_gene: -; CDR3aa: CASSFFPGDLKKLFF; CDR3nt: TGTGCCAGCAGTTTCTTCCCGGGGGACCTTAAAAAACTGTTTTTT
abundance: -; v_gene: TRBV7-9; j_gene: TRBJ2-3; d_gene: -; CDR3aa: CASSPTHRGGSRDTQYF; CDR3nt: TGTGCCAGCAGCCCTACCCATAGAGGGGGAAGTCGGGATACGCAGTATTTT
abundance: many; v_gene: TRBV19; j_gene: TRBJ2-1; d_gene: -; CDR3aa: CASSIGGTYNEQFF; CDR3nt: TGTGCCAGTAGTATTGGCGGGACCTACAATGAGCAGTTCTTC
abundance: many; v_gene: TRBV11-1; j_gene: TRBJ2-1; d_gene: TRBD1; CDR3aa: CASSAQGAGEQFF; CDR3nt: TGTGCCAGCAGCGCACAGGGGGCTGGTGAGCAGTTCTTC
abundance: many; v_gene: TRBV6-1; j_gene: TRBJ2-1; d_gene: -; CDR3aa: CASSTASGVGNEQFF; CDR3nt: TGTGCCAGCAGCACCGCCTCGGGGGTCGGCAATGAGCAGTTCTTC
abundance: -; v_gene: TRBV9; j_gene: TRBJ2-2; d_gene: -; CDR3aa: CASSAQNTGELFF; CDR3nt: TGTGCCAGCAGCGCACAGAACACCGGGGAGCTGTTTTTT
abundance: -; v_gene: TRBV27; j_gene: TRBJ2-3; d_gene: -; CDR3aa: CASSLGWGRSKDTQYF; CDR3nt: TGTGCCAGCAGTTTAGGATGGGGTCGTAGCAAAGATACGCAGTACTTT
abundance: many; v_gene: TRBV7-8; j_gene: TRBJ1-3; d_gene: -; CDR3aa: CASSLDFGSSGNTIYF; CDR3nt: TGTGCCAGCAGCTTAGACTTTGGGAGCTCTGGAAACACCATATATTTT